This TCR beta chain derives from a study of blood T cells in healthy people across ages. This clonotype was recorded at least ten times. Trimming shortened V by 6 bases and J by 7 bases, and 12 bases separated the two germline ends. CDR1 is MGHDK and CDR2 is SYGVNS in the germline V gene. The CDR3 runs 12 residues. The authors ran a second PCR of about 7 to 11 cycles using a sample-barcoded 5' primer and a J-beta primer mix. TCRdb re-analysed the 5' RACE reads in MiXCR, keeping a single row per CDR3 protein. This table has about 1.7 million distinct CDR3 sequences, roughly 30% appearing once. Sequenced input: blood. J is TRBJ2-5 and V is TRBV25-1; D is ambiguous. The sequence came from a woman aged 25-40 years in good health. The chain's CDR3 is CASSAIAVTQYF. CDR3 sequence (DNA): TGTGCCAGCAGCGCCATTGCGGTGACCCAGTACTTC.